These T cell receptor beta chains were read from a single sample in a study of early stage breast cancer tumors. Clones were sequenced by immunoSEQ multiplex PCR, and TCRdb holds only the in-frame ones, with some missing. The sample has 9,500 to 12,000 clones, around 72% seen once. The source material was breast tumor tissue. The receptors shown here come from a person aged 70 to 85 with breast cancer. Both conserved end residues are part of each CDR3. A D gene is named only where the DNA matches it firmly. Size tells how often a clone was seen (once, few, many) or the class of an expanded clone, and some rows leave it out.

-	TRBV6-6	TRBJ1-6	-	12	TGTGCCAGCAGTTACTCGAATCAGCCCCTCCACTTT	CASSYSNQPLHF
-	TRBV5-1	TRBJ2-1	-	13	TGCGCCAGCAGCTTGGACAGGAACAATGAGCAGTTCTTC	CASSLDRNNEQFF
TRBD1	TRBV7-8	TRBJ1-1	few	15	TGTGCCAGCAGCTTCCCAGGGGGCTCGAACACTGAAGCTTTCTTT	CASSFPGGSNTEAFF
-	TRBV7-6	TRBJ1-5	-	14	TGTGCCAGCAGCCTTGACAGTTCGGGTCAGCCCCAGCATTTT	CASSLDSSGQPQHF
-	TRBV5-5	TRBJ1-1	few	15	TGTGCCAGCAGGGTTGGGGGCTTGGGGAACACTGAAGCTTTCTTT	CASRVGGLGNTEAFF
-	TRBV4-1	TRBJ1-1	-	15	TGCGCCAGCAGCCGAGACGGTTCCGGGGGGACTGAAGCTTTCTTT	CASSRDGSGGTEAFF
-	TRBV11-2	TRBJ2-5	-	14	TGTGCCAGCAGCGCAAACAGGATCCAAGAGACCCAGTACTTC	CASSANRIQETQYF
-	TRBV30	TRBJ2-5	-	14	TGTGCCTGGACCACCGGGACAACCCAAGAGACCCAGTACTTC	CAWTTGTTQETQYF
-	TRBV4-1	TRBJ2-1	once	14	TGCGCCAGCAGCCCACGGCTAGCGAACAATGAGCAGTTCTTC	CASSPRLANNEQFF
-	TRBV29-1	TRBJ2-7	-	14	TGCAGCGTTTCATGGGGGCTACGTTCCTACGAGCAGTACTTC	CSVSWGLRSYEQYF
-	TRBV13	TRBJ1-1	-	14	TGTGCCAGCAGCTTAGATCCGGGAGGTGGTGAAGCTTTCTTT	CASSLDPGGGEAFF
TRBD1	TRBV13	TRBJ1-2	few	14	TGTGCCAGCAGCCCCTACAGGGGGCAGGATGGCTACACCTTC	CASSPYRGQDGYTF
TRBD1	TRBV19	TRBJ2-7	-	14	TGTGCCAGTAGTCCCGCGGGACAGGTCTCCGAGCAGTACTTC	CASSPAGQVSEQYF
TRBD2	TRBV27	TRBJ2-7	-	16	TGTGCCAGCAGTCCCTCGACTAGCGTTATATCCTACGAGCAGTACTTC	CASSPSTSVISYEQYF
-	TRBV6-6	TRBJ2-7	once	10	TGTGCCAGCAGTGGGAGCGAGAGGAACTTC	CASSGSERNF
-	TRBV15	TRBJ1-1	-	15	TGTGCCACCAGCAGAGGGGCAGGGATGGGGACTGAAGCTTTCTTT	CATSRGAGMGTEAFF
-	TRBV9	TRBJ1-5	-	14	TGTGCCAGCAGCCCAACGACAGCCTTTCAGCCCCAGCATTTT	CASSPTTAFQPQHF
-	TRBV27	TRBJ1-1	-	13	TGTGCCAGCAGTTTTAAGGAGACCACTGAAGCTTTCTTT	CASSFKETTEAFF
TRBD2	TRBV6-1	TRBJ2-7	-	14	TGTGCCAGCAGGACCGGGACTATCAACTACGAGCAGTACTTC	CASRTGTINYEQYF
TRBD1	TRBV5-4	TRBJ2-5	-	15	TGTGCCAGCAGCCAGGGGACAGGACGACAAGAGACCCAGTACTTC	CASSQGTGRQETQYF
-	TRBV5-1	TRBJ1-1	-	16	TGCGCCAGCAGCTTCAAACAGGGCTGGTCCAACACTGAAGCTTTCTTT	CASSFKQGWSNTEAFF
TRBD2	TRBV11-3	TRBJ2-3	once	16	TGTGCCAGCAGCTCCATGGGTAGCGGGGATTCCGATACGCAGTATTTT	CASSSMGSGDSDTQYF
-	TRBV4-2	TRBJ2-3	once	15	TGTGCCAGCAGCCAATTAGGGGCCCCCACAGATACGCAGTATTTT	CASSQLGAPTDTQYF
TRBD2	TRBV19	TRBJ2-1	once	16	TGTGCCAGTAGTCCCTTCGGGACTAGCGGGAGCCGGGAGCAGTTCTTC	CASSPFGTSGSREQFF
TRBD1	TRBV29-1	TRBJ1-1	few	10	TGCAGCGCTGGACAGGGTGAAGCTTTCTTT	CSAGQGEAFF
TRBD2	TRBV4-1	TRBJ2-1	-	15	TGCGCCAGCAGCCAAGGACTAGCAAGTAGGGATGAGCAGTTCTTC	CASSQGLASRDEQFF
-	TRBV7-2	TRBJ2-1	-	14	TGTGCCAGCAGCTTAGCAAGTCTAGTCAATGAGCAGTTCTTC	CASSLASLVNEQFF